Listed here are 30 T cell receptor beta chains from one sample, sequenced in a study of blood T cell repertoires in COVID-19. Sequencing was performed with immunoSEQ multiplex PCR; in TCRdb, only in-frame clones are kept and a portion is missing. The data show around 140,000 clones, approximately 84% seen once. Sequencing was carried out using PBMCs or T cells enriched from blood (not recorded which). The receptors originated from a woman in her forties or fifties with acute COVID-19.

V is TRBV19 and J is TRBJ1-1; tentatively, D is TRBD1 (6 bases). CDR3 length: 14 amino acids. The V gene lost 3 bases and the J gene lost 6 bases, with 14 bases spanning the gap. CDR1 and CDR2 (germline): LNHDA, SQIVND (reference sequence). CDR3 protein: CASSITGSSSEAFF. For the CDR3, the DNA is TGTGCCAGTAGTATCACAGGGTCCTCTTCTGAAGCTTTCTTT.

The chain joins TRBV5-6 to TRBJ1-4; 9 nucleotides line up with TRBD1. The CDR3 length is 16 residues. CDR1 SGHDT and CDR2 YYEEEE come from the germline V gene. V was pared by 1 base and J by 7 bases, with 8 bases of the junction left unmatched. CDR3 coding DNA: TGTGCCAGCAGCTTGTCACAGGGGGCAAGTGGTGAAAAACTGTTTTTT. Translated: CASSLSQGASGEKLFF.

This clone was seen once. The chain couples TRBV7-9 to TRBJ2-5; 8 positions agree with TRBD2. This CDR3 spans 15 amino acids. With V trimmed by 4 bases and J by 1 base, 5 bases remained unmatched. Germline CDR1 reads SEHNR; CDR2 reads FQNEAQ (reference sequence). The CDR3, as DNA: TGTGCCAGCAGCTCGGGACTAGGCGGCCAAGAGACCCAGTACTTC. This codes for CASSSGLGGQETQYF.

This chain uses TRBV30 with TRBJ2-1; 9 positions match TRBD2. The V segment lost 3 bases and the J segment 9 bases; nucleotides outside the gene matches: 12. This CDR3 is built from 15 residues. Germline CDR1 GTSNPN, CDR2 SVGIG (reference sequence). The CDR3 loop reads CAWSPGLANLGEQFF. Written as DNA, the CDR3 is TGTGCCTGGAGCCCCGGACTAGCGAACCTCGGTGAGCAGTTCTTC.

The chain joins TRBV30 to TRBJ2-1, with 7 bases identical to TRBD1. CDR1 and CDR2 from the germline V gene are GTSNPN and SVGIG (reference sequence). CDR3 size: 11 residues. Trimming at V came to 5 bases and at J to 7 bases, leaving 2 bases not matched to a gene. The CDR3 sequence: CAWVQGNEQFF. The CDR3 DNA follows: TGTGCCTGGGTACAGGGGAATGAGCAGTTCTTC.

The chain joins TRBV27 to TRBJ2-3; D is possibly TRBD2 (6 bases). The CDR3 runs to 14 residues. Trimming took 6 bases from V and 6 from J, leaving 16 bases between them. Looked up from germline, CDR1 is MNHEY and CDR2 is SMNVEV (reference sequence). The CDR3 region is CASSRGTGTDTQYF. The CDR3, as DNA: TGTGCCAGCAGCCGCGGGACCGGGACGGATACGCAGTATTTT.

The chain employs TRBV10-1 and TRBJ2-5; 8 bases agree with TRBD1. V was pared by 4 bases and J by 4 bases, with 8 bases of the junction left unmatched. The CDR3 runs 15 residues. The V gene's germline CDR1 is WNHNN and CDR2 SYGVQD (reference sequence). This CDR3 reads CASSGSGQGGETQYF. The CDR3 DNA follows: TGCGCCAGCAGTGGGTCAGGACAGGGAGGAGAGACCCAGTACTTC.

This chain uses TRBV27 with TRBJ1-6; 9 nucleotides match TRBD1. The trim removed 4 bases at V and 8 bases at J, leaving 9 bases unmatched. This CDR3 is 16 amino acids long. Germline V lookup: CDR1 MNHEY, CDR2 SMNVEV (reference sequence). The CDR3 sequence: CASSSKGTGFYSPLHF. CDR3 nucleotides: TGTGCCAGCAGTTCTAAGGGGACAGGGTTCTATTCACCCCTCCACTTT.

This chain links TRBV5-1 with TRBJ2-3; 11 bases fit TRBD2. Germline-derived CDR1 and CDR2 are SGHRS and YFSETQ. Trimming removed 4 bases from V and 4 bases from J; junction bases left unmatched: 8. The CDR3 runs 16 residues. The CDR3 protein is CASSALTSGNSDTQYF. The CDR3 region has the DNA TGCGCCAGCAGCGCCTTGACTAGCGGGAACTCAGATACGCAGTATTTT.

V gene TRBV27 combines with J gene TRBJ1-5; perhaps TRBD1 as D (5 bases). This CDR3 is 13 amino acids long. The germline gives CDR1 MNHEY, CDR2 SMNVEV (reference sequence). Trimming took off 8 bases at V and 5 bases at J, with 13 bases between the two ends. The DNA of the CDR3 is TGTGCCAGCGGGGCGAAGCCTGATCAGCCCCAGCATTTT. It encodes CASGAKPDQPQHF.

The sample holds a few counts of this clone. The V and J genes are TRBV7-8 and TRBJ1-5, with TRBD1 matching 7 bases. V dropped 4 bases and J dropped 2; count of bases not matched to a gene: 8. The V gene's germline CDR1 is SGHVS and CDR2 FQNEAQ. The CDR3 consists of 16 residues. CDR3 bases: TGTGCCAGCAGCTCTTACAGGGGAAGAGGCAATCAGCCCCAGCATTTT. Translation gives CASSSYRGRGNQPQHF.

V gene TRBV6-5 combines with J gene TRBJ1-2, with D perhaps matching TRBD1 (6 bases). V was clipped by 7 bases and J by 0 bases, with 12 bases between them. The germline gives CDR1 MNHEY, CDR2 SVGAGI. This CDR3 has 14 residues. CDR3 coding DNA: TGTGCCAGCACCTCTCAGGGGTCTAACTATGGCTACACCTTC. Amino acids: CASTSQGSNYGYTF.

This clone appeared a few times. The gene calls are TRBV6-5 and TRBJ1-5; 10 bases agree with TRBD1. CDR3 length equals 15 residues. Germline V gene data show CDR1 as MNHEY and CDR2 as SVGAGI. J lost 3 bases, V lost 6 bases, and 5 bases had no gene match. Here the CDR3 reads CASRPDRGDNQPQHF. In DNA form, the CDR3 reads TGTGCCAGCAGACCGGACAGGGGGGACAATCAGCCCCAGCATTTT.

The chain joins TRBV7-9 to TRBJ2-3; 8 bases map to TRBD1. J was trimmed by 4 bases and V by 8 bases; bases with no gene match: 8. The CDR3 has 14 residues. CDR1 and CDR2 from the germline V gene are SEHNR and FQNEAQ (reference sequence). The CDR3, as DNA: TGTGCCAGCGACAGGGGTTTAGGTTCAGATACGCAGTATTTT. Protein sequence: CASDRGLGSDTQYF.

The chain couples TRBV13 to TRBJ2-1; TRBD1 is a possible D gene (5 bases). The CDR3 consists of 16 residues. Between the trimmed V and J ends, which lost 5 bases and 4 bases, there was a span of 18 bases. CDR1 is PRHDT, CDR2 FYEKMQ, per germline (reference sequence). CDR3: CASSLGQFSGYNEQFF. The CDR3 region has the DNA TGTGCCAGCAGCCTGGGGCAATTCTCTGGTTACAATGAGCAGTTCTTC.

The chain couples TRBV5-1 to TRBJ2-5, with 11 nucleotides matching TRBD1. V lost 6 bases to trimming and J lost 5 bases; unmatched junction nucleotides: 6. Germline V gives CDR1 SGHRS, CDR2 YFSETQ. The CDR3 is 14 residues long. The CDR3 DNA reads as TGCGCCAGCACGGACAGGGGGCTAACGGAGACCCAGTACTTC. It specifies CASTDRGLTETQYF.

This clone was counted once. V gene TRBV2 combines with J gene TRBJ2-7; D remains ambiguous. The CDR3 covers 12 residues. In germline, CDR1 is SNHLY, CDR2 FYNNEI. The V end was cut by 4 bases, the J end by 9 bases, with 13 bases between. The CDR3: CASSVPRAGQYF. As DNA, the CDR3 is TGTGCCAGCAGTGTCCCCCGCGCAGGGCAGTACTTC.

The gene calls are TRBV4-3 and TRBJ1-2; D gene uncertain. This CDR3 has 15 amino acids. The V end was cut by 0 bases, the J end by 10 bases, with 18 bases between. Germline assignment: CDR1 LGHNA and CDR2 YSLEER. The CDR3 reads CASSQEVDFRIDYTF. The CDR3 region has the DNA TGCGCCAGCAGCCAAGAGGTCGACTTTCGAATCGACTACACCTTC.

CDR3 nucleotides: TGCGCCAGCAGGGACTTACAGGGTACTGAAGCTTTCTTT. Amino acids: CASRDLQGTEAFF. The rearrangement joins TRBV5-1 to TRBJ1-1, with D possibly TRBD1 on 6 matching bases. V was trimmed by 5 bases and J by 5 bases, leaving 13 bases between them. The CDR3 totals 13 residues. In germline, CDR1 is SGHRS, CDR2 YFSETQ.

V and J are TRBV18 and TRBJ2-1; 9 nucleotides match TRBD1. The CDR3 consists of 14 residues. The V and J ends lost 6 bases and 10 bases, in that order; junction bases with no gene match: 10. Per the germline V gene, CDR1 is KGHSH and CDR2 is LQKENI. The CDR3 region is CASSPTTGGREQFF. For the CDR3, the DNA is TGTGCCAGCTCCCCCACGACAGGGGGAAGGGAGCAGTTCTTC.

The CDR3 loop reads CATSTGTSSYNSPLHF. In DNA, the CDR3 is TGTGCCACCAGCACAGGGACTAGCTCCTATAATTCACCCCTCCACTTT. The V and J genes are TRBV2 and TRBJ1-6, with D perhaps matching TRBD1 (6 bases). This CDR3 spans 16 amino acids. Germline CDR1 and CDR2: SNHLY and FYNNEI. V was shortened by 10 bases and J by 0 bases, with 16 bases between the two germline ends.

The gene calls are TRBV6-5 and TRBJ2-3; 8 bases map to TRBD1. V lost 6 bases to trimming and J lost 2 bases; unmatched junction nucleotides: 4. CDR1 is MNHEY and CDR2 is SVGAGI in the germline V gene. The CDR3 covers 14 residues. CDR3 nucleotides: TGTGCCAGCAGAGACAGGGGTGACACAGATACGCAGTATTTT. Its protein product is CASRDRGDTDTQYF.

This rearrangement joins TRBV18 to TRBJ1-1, with 11 positions matching TRBD1. Germline V gives CDR1 KGHSH, CDR2 LQKENI. This CDR3 comprises 13 residues. V trimming: 1 base; J trimming: 13 bases; junction bases outside the gene matches: 5. CDR3 DNA sequence: TGTGCCAGCTCACCACAGGACAGGGGGCTTGGTTTCTTT. It encodes CASSPQDRGLGFF. Using reference TRBV18 and TRBJ1-1 for the parts outside the CDR3, the full variable domain is NAGVMQNPRHLVRRRGQEARLRCSPMKGHSHVYWYRQLPEEGLKFMVYLQKENIIDESGMPKERFSAEFPKEGPSILRIQQVVRGDSAAYFCASSPQDRGLGFFGQGTRLTVV.

This clone has more than one count but fewer than ten. Other nucleotide sequences from this sample produce the same CDR3. This sequence joins TRBV27 and TRBJ1-2; 10 bases are shared with TRBD1. CDR1 and CDR2 (germline): MNHEY, SMNVEV (reference sequence). The CDR3 runs to 14 residues. The junction had 2 bases not matched to a gene; V was cut back by 6 bases and J by 1 base. CDR3 region: CASRGQGGNYGYTF. The DNA for the CDR3 is TGTGCCAGCAGAGGACAGGGGGGTAACTATGGCTACACCTTC.

This clone was recorded only once. The chain recombines TRBV6-1 with TRBJ1-3, with D uncertain. CDR3 length equals 15 residues. V was cut by 0 bases and J by 0 bases, with 6 bases left in between. Germline assignment: CDR1 MNHNS and CDR2 SASEGT. The CDR3 DNA reads TGTGCCAGCAGTGAAGCGGCACCCTCTGGAAACACCATATATTTT. It encodes CASSEAAPSGNTIYF.

The chain carries TRBV9 and TRBJ2-1; 10 bases match TRBD2. The CDR3 spans 16 residues. Germline V gives CDR1 SGDLS, CDR2 YYNGEE. J gave up 7 bases and V 4 bases, and 11 bases lay outside the gene matches. CDR3 DNA sequence: TGTGCCAGCAGCTGGTCTAGCGGGAGATCGGGTAATGAGCAGTTCTTC. It is translated as CASSWSSGRSGNEQFF.

The chain links TRBV2 to TRBJ1-6; unclear D gene. Germline V gives CDR1 SNHLY, CDR2 FYNNEI. Between the trimmed V and J ends, which lost 7 bases and 7 bases, there was a span of 11 bases. The CDR3 sequence is 13 residues long. As DNA, the CDR3 is TGTGCCAGCACGGGGTGGGGAAATTCACCCCTCCACTTT. As protein: CASTGWGNSPLHF.

The CDR3 nucleotides read TGTGCCAGCAGTGTGGAGGGAGGGAAGTACAATGAGCAGTTCTTC. Translation gives CASSVEGGKYNEQFF. The rearrangement links TRBV2 to TRBJ2-1, with TRBD2 matching 7 bases. Germline CDR1 and CDR2: SNHLY and FYNNEI. V was pared by 4 bases and J by 4 bases, with 7 bases of the junction left unmatched. The CDR3 consists of 15 residues.

The rearrangement uses TRBV11-2 and TRBJ2-7, with 7 bases lining up with TRBD1. The trim removed 3 bases at V and 7 bases at J, leaving 6 bases unmatched. CDR3 size: 13 residues. CDR1 SGHAT and CDR2 FQNNGV come from the germline V gene. In DNA form, the CDR3 reads TGTGCCAGCAGCTTCGGGACAGCCTGGGAGCAGTACTTC. Amino acid sequence: CASSFGTAWEQYF.

The genes are TRBV27 and TRBJ2-2; D is ambiguous. The germline gives CDR1 MNHEY, CDR2 SMNVEV (reference sequence). The V and J ends lost 3 bases and 0 bases respectively, with 5 bases between them. The CDR3 totals 14 residues. The CDR3 spells CASSLSTNTGELFF. The CDR3 region has the DNA TGTGCCAGCAGTTTGAGCACGAACACCGGGGAGCTGTTTTTT.